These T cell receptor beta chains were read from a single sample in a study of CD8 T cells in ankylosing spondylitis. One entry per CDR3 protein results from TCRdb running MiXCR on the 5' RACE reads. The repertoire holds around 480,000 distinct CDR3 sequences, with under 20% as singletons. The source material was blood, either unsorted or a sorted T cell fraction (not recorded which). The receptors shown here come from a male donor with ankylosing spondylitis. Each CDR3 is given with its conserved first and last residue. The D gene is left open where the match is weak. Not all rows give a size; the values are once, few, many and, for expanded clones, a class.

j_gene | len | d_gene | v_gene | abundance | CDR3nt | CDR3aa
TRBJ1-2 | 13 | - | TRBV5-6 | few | TGTGCCAGCAGCGGCGAGGGCTCCTATGGCTACACCTTC | CASSGEGSYGYTF
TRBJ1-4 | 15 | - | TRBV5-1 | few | TGCGCCAGCAGCAATCAGGGGTCTACTAATGAAAAACTGTTTTTT | CASSNQGSTNEKLFF
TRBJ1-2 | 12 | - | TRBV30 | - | TGTGCCCTCCGAGGTAATAACTATGGCTACACCTTC | CALRGNNYGYTF
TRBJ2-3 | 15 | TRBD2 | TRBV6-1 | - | TGTGCCAGCAGGACCGGACTAGCGCGCACAGATACGCAGTATTTT | CASRTGLARTDTQYF
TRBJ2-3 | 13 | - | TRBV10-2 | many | TGCGCCAGCAGTGAACTGGAGTTGGATACGCAGTATTTT | CASSELELDTQYF
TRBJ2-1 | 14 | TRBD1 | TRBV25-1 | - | TGTGCCAGCACGGGACAGGGCCTTTACAATGAGCAGTTCTTC | CASTGQGLYNEQFF
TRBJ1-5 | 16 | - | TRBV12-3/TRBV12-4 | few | TGTGCCAGCAGTCCCAATGGGGGGGCTCGGGGTCAGCCCCAGCATTTT | CASSPNGGARGQPQHF
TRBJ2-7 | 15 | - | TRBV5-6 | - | TGTGCCAGCAGCGTGCCTAGCAGGAGCTCCTACGAGCAGTACTTC | CASSVPSRSSYEQYF
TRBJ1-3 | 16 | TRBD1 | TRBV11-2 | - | TGTGCCAGCAGCCCTGGGACAGGAGCCTCTGGAAACACCATATATTTT | CASSPGTGASGNTIYF
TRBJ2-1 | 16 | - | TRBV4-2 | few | TGTGCCAGCAGCCAAGCGAAGCCCGGCTCCTACAATGAGCAGTTCTTC | CASSQAKPGSYNEQFF
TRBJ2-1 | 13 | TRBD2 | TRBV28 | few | TGTGCCAGCACCGGGAGGTCCTACAATGAGCAGTTCTTC | CASTGRSYNEQFF
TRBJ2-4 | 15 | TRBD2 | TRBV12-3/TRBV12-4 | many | TGTGCCAGCAGACGGGAGGGGGGGGGAGAAAACATTCAGTACTTC | CASRREGGGENIQYF
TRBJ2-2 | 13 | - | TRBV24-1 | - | TGTGCCACCAGTGATTTGCACTCCGGGGAGCTGTTTTTT | CATSDLHSGELFF
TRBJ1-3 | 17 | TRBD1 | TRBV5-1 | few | TGCGCCAGCAGCGAGACGGGGACAGCTGGGTCTGGAAACACCATATATTTT | CASSETGTAGSGNTIYF
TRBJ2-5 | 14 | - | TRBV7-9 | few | TGTGCCAGCAGCCCCCAGGGGTGGGAAGAGACCCAGTACTTC | CASSPQGWEETQYF
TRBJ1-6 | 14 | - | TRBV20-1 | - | TGCAGTGCTCTTAAACCAGTAGCGAATTCACCCCTCCACTTT | CSALKPVANSPLHF
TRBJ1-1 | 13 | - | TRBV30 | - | TGTGCCTGGAGTCTAATCCCCGATGCTGAAGCTTTCTTT | CAWSLIPDAEAFF
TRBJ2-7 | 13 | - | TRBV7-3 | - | TGTGCCAGCAGCCAGACGGCCCTAGCGTCCCCCGTCTTC | CASSQTALASPVF
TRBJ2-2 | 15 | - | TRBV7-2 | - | TGTGCCAGCAGCTTTCGGGACTCCGACACCGGGGAGCTGTTTTTT | CASSFRDSDTGELFF
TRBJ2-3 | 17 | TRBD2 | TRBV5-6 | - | TGTGCCAGCAGCTTGGCGGCGAGCGGGAGGGCCGCAGATACGCAGTATTTT | CASSLAASGRAADTQYF
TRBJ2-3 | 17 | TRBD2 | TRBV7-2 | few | TGTGCCAGCAGCTCAACGGGGAGCGGGAGAGCCACAGATACGCAGTATTTT | CASSSTGSGRATDTQYF
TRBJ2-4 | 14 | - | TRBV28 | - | TGTGCCACGACCCCTGGGTCCCGAAAAAACATTCAGTACTTC | CATTPGSRKNIQYF
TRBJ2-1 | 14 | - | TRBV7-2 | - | TGTGCCAGCAGCTTAGCGGCTAGCAGCAATGAGCAGTTCTTC | CASSLAASSNEQFF
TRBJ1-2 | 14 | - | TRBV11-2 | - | TGTGCCAGCAGCTTACGACATCGCAACTATGGCTACACCTTC | CASSLRHRNYGYTF
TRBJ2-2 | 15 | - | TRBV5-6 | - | TGTGCCAGCAGCTTGTCCGGACAGCTCACCGGGGAGCTGTTTTTT | CASSLSGQLTGELFF
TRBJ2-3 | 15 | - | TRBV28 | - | TGTGCCAGCAGTCCAGGGAGTGCGGGCACAGATACGCAGTATTTT | CASSPGSAGTDTQYF
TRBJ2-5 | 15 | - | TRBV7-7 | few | TGTGCTAGCAGCCCCGTTATTAACTCAGACGAGACCCAGTACTTC | CASSPVINSDETQYF
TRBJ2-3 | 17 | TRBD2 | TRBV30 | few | TGTGCCGGGGGGGATGGGGCAGCTTTATCTAGCACAGATACGCAGTATTTT | CAGGDGAALSSTDTQYF
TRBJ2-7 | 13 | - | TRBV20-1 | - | TGCAGTGCTGCGACCGGGATCTCCTACGAGCAGTACTTC | CSAATGISYEQYF
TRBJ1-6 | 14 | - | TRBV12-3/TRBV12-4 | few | TGTGCCAGCAGTCCCGAAGTGATAGTTTCACCCCTCCACTTT | CASSPEVIVSPLHF
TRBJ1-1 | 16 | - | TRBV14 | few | TGTGCCAGCAGCCTCCTCCGGGATCTAAAAAGAAATGAAGCTTTCTTT | CASSLLRDLKRNEAFF
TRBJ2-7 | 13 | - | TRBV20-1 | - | TGCAGTGCTAGAGACACGGACATCTACGAGCAGTACTTC | CSARDTDIYEQYF
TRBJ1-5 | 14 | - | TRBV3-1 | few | TGTGCCAGCAGCCAGAGGGGTGGCAATCAGCCCCAGCATTTT | CASSQRGGNQPQHF
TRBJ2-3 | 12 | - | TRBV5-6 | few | TGTGCCAGCAGCTTGTGGAGAGATACGCAGTATTTT | CASSLWRDTQYF
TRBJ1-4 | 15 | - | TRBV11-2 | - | TGTGCCAGCAGCTTAGTAGGCAGTCCTAATGAAAAACTGTTTTTT | CASSLVGSPNEKLFF
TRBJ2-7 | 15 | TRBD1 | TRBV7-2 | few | TGTGCCAGCAGCTCCTCCGGGACAGGGTGGTACGAGCAGTACTTC | CASSSSGTGWYEQYF
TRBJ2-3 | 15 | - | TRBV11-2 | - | TGTGCCAGCAGCCGGGGTAGCGCAGAATCAGATACGCAGTATTTT | CASSRGSAESDTQYF
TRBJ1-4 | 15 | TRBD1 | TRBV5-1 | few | TGCGCCAGCAGCTCGACAGGGGGAACTAATGAAAAACTGTTTTTT | CASSSTGGTNEKLFF
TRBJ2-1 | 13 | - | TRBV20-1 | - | TGCAGTGCTAGCACCCAAACCTACAATGAGCAGTTCTTC | CSASTQTYNEQFF
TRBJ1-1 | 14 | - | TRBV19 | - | TGTGCCACTACCCGGGCGTGGGTAAACACTGAAGCTTTCTTT | CATTRAWVNTEAFF
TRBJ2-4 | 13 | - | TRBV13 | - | TGTGCCAGCACGAAAGGGAGCCAAAACATTCAGTACTTC | CASTKGSQNIQYF
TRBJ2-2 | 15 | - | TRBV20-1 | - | TGCAGTGCTAGAGGGGGCGGTTCCGTCACCGGGGAGCTGTTTTTT | CSARGGGSVTGELFF
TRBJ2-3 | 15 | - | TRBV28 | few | TGTGCCAGCAGTCCCGGACTGAGCAAAGGGCGTACGCAGTATTTT | CASSPGLSKGRTQYF
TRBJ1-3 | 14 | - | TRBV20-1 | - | TGCAGTGCAGCAGGGGCCGTCTCTGGAAACACCATATATTTT | CSAAGAVSGNTIYF
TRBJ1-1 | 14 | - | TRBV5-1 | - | TGCGCCAGCAGCTTGGTGGCTGGGAGCACTGAAGCTTTCTTT | CASSLVAGSTEAFF
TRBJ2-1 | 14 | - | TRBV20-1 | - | TGCAGTGCCTTCACCTCGCGGCTTTACAATGAGCAGTTCTTC | CSAFTSRLYNEQFF
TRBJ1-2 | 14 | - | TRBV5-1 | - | TGCGCCAGCAGCTTGACCCGACCAGGCAATGGCTACACCTTC | CASSLTRPGNGYTF
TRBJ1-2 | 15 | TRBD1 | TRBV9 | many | TGTGCCAGCAGCGTAGGGGACAGACATAACTATGGCTACACCTTC | CASSVGDRHNYGYTF
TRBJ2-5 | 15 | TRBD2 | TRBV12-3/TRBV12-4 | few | TGTGCCAGCAGTTTAGCGCCGGGGGGGAGAGAGACCCAGTACTTC | CASSLAPGGRETQYF
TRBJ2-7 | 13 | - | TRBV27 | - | TGTGCCAGCAGTTTATACAGCCATTACGAGCAGTACTTC | CASSLYSHYEQYF
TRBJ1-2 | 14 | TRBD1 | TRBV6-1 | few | TGTGCCAGCAGAAACGGACAGGGAGGCTATGGCTACACCTTC | CASRNGQGGYGYTF
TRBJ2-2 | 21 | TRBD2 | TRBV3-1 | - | TGTGCCAGCAGCCAAGGGGAGAACGCGGGACTAAGCGGAGCGAACACCGGGGAGCTGTTTTTT | CASSQGENAGLSGANTGELFF
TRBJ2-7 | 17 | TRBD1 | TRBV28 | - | TGTGCCAGCAGTCCCTTAACAGGGGGCCTTTTCTCCTACGAGCAGTACTTC | CASSPLTGGLFSYEQYF
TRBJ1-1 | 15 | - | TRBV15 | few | TGTGCCACCAGCAGGGACCCCAGGGATGGGACTGAAGCTTTCTTT | CATSRDPRDGTEAFF
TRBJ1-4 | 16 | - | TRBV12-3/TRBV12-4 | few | TGTGCCAGCAGTTTCCGGGGACTGACTCGTCCTGAAAAACTGTTTTTT | CASSFRGLTRPEKLFF
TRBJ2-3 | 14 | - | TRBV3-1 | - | TGTGCCAGCAGCCATGGACTAACCACAGATACGCAGTATTTT | CASSHGLTTDTQYF
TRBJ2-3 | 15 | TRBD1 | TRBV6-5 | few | TGTGCCAGCAGTTTGGGACAGGGGCCCACAGATACGCAGTATTTT | CASSLGQGPTDTQYF
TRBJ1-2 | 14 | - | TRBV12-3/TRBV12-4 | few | TGTGCCAGCAGTAGGACAGACTTAAACTATGGCTACACCTTC | CASSRTDLNYGYTF
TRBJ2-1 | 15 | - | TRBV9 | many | TGTGCCAGCAGCGTAGTCCTGGGGAAGTACAATGAGCAGTTCTTC | CASSVVLGKYNEQFF
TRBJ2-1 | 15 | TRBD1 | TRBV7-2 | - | TGTGCCAGCAGCCTCTCCGGGACAGGGTACAATGAGCAGTTCTTC | CASSLSGTGYNEQFF